The 13 T cell receptor beta chains in this list originate from one sample, sequenced in a study of cytotoxic CD8 clonotypes in ibrutinib-treated CLL (dated by TCRdb to 2020 to 2023). Library construction relied on the immunoSEQ multiplex PCR assay. This immuneACCESS table, as held by TCRdb, lists in-frame sequences with V and J called but not all clones. Of the missing ones, under half trace to an unresolved V gene in checked studies; the others have no known cause. In this sample the table shows 7,000 or so clones, around 70% of which occur a single time. The ten most abundant clones make up around 27% of the sample. Sequences were derived from PBMCs, sampled before ibrutinib treatment. The source is a human donor with chronic lymphocytic leukemia.

The rearrangement links TRBV7-9 to TRBJ1-1, with D possibly matching TRBD1 (5 bases). V was pared by 5 bases and J by 2 bases, with 9 bases between. Looked up from germline, CDR1 is SEHNR and CDR2 is FQNEAQ (reference sequence). The CDR3 totals 13 residues. The CDR3 region has the DNA TGTGCCAGCAGCCGACAGCTTAACACTGAAGCTTTCTTT. This codes for CASSRQLNTEAFF.

This clone was seen only once. The rearrangement joins TRBV15 to TRBJ1-2, with TRBD1 as a possible D gene (5 bases). CDR3 length: 11 amino acids. V lost 4 bases to trimming and J lost 8 bases, with 8 bases between them. From germline, CDR1 is LNHNV and CDR2 YYDKDF (reference sequence). DNA for the CDR3: TGTGCCACCAGCAACGGGGGAGGCTACACCTTC. It specifies CATSNGGGYTF.

This rearrangement joins TRBV15 to TRBJ1-2, with D possibly matching TRBD1 (6 bases). This CDR3 is 14 amino acids long. The V gene's germline CDR1 is LNHNV and CDR2 YYDKDF (reference sequence). The germline V and J ends were trimmed by 9 bases and 4 bases, with 18 bases remaining between them. The CDR3 sequence: CATEAGTLGYGYTF. The CDR3 region has the DNA TGTGCCACAGAGGCAGGGACATTGGGCTATGGCTACACCTTC.

J is TRBJ2-3 and V is TRBV6-5; D gene uncertain. The CDR3 is 15 amino acids. From germline, CDR1 is MNHEY and CDR2 SVGAGI. Deletions cut 5 bases from V and 2 bases from J, with 14 bases between. CDR3 in DNA: TGTGCCAGCAGTGTCGACATAGCTATCACAGATACGCAGTATTTT. Amino acids: CASSVDIAITDTQYF.

V and J are TRBV21-1 and TRBJ2-5; whether TRBD2, the table's D call, matches the DNA was not checked. TRBV21-1 is annotated as a pseudogene. This CDR3 is 12 amino acids long. DNA for the CDR3: TGTGCCCCCGGGTCCCTGAAAGAGACCCAGTACTTC. Encoded protein: CAPGSLKETQYF.

The V and J genes are TRBV11-3 and TRBJ2-2, with D unclear. Germline V gives CDR1 SGHNT, CDR2 YENEEA. V shed 5 bases and J shed 3 bases, with 10 bases lying between them. This CDR3 is 14 amino acids long. The CDR3 DNA reads TGTGCCAGCAGCCCTCAGGCGTACACCGGGGAGCTGTTTTTT. Protein: CASSPQAYTGELFF.

The chain has TRBV29-1 and TRBJ2-1; D is possibly TRBD1 (6 bases). V was cut by 4 bases and J by 7 bases, with 17 bases left in between. The CDR3 runs to 14 residues. Germline V CDR1 and CDR2: SQVTM, ANQGSEA. The CDR3 sequence: CSVVGVGAWNEQFF. CDR3 in DNA: TGCAGCGTTGTTGGGGTGGGGGCATGGAATGAGCAGTTCTTC.

V and J are TRBV2 and TRBJ1-3, with a possible D match to TRBD1 (6 bases). The V end was cut by 4 bases, the J end by 7 bases, with 11 bases between. CDR1 and CDR2 from the germline V gene are SNHLY and FYNNEI. This CDR3 is built from 13 residues. The chain's CDR3 is CASSVPRGNTIYF. The CDR3 DNA reads as TGTGCCAGCAGTGTTCCCAGGGGCAACACCATATATTTT.

The V and J genes are TRBV7-7 and TRBJ2-3, with D possibly matching TRBD2 (5 bases). V shed 5 bases and J shed 0 bases, with 12 bases lying between them. Germline V gives CDR1 SSHAT, CDR2 FNYEAQ (reference sequence). CDR3 length equals 15 residues. CDR3 DNA: TGTGCCAGCAGCCTCGGCTTAGCGAGCACAGATACGCAGTATTTT. Residues: CASSLGLASTDTQYF.

The CDR3 protein is CASSIDQTSGTYNEQFF. CDR3 DNA: TGTGCCAGTAGTATAGACCAGACTAGCGGAACCTACAATGAGCAGTTCTTC. The J gene is TRBJ2-1, the V gene TRBV19, with 9 bases fitting TRBD2. CDR1 is LNHDA, CDR2 SQIVND, per germline (reference sequence). The CDR3 has 17 amino acids. The V gene end was trimmed by 0 bases and the J gene end by 2 bases; junction bases not matched to a gene: 5.

The gene calls are TRBV4-1 and TRBJ1-4; TRBD1 might be the D (6 bases). Germline values: CDR1 MGHRA, CDR2 YSYEKL. The CDR3 covers 14 residues. Trimming took 2 bases from V and 6 from J, leaving 10 bases between them. The DNA for the CDR3 is TGCGCCAGCAGCCAAACAGGGTCCGATGAAAAACTGTTTTTT. Amino acid sequence: CASSQTGSDEKLFF.

The rearrangement joins TRBV5-1 to TRBJ1-3; no definite D call. V was shortened by 1 base and J by 0 bases, with 5 bases between the two germline ends. The CDR3 spans 14 residues. CDR1 is SGHRS and CDR2 is YFSETQ in the germline V gene. The CDR3 region is CASSLSNSGNTIYF. Here the CDR3 DNA reads TGCGCCAGCAGCTTGAGTAACTCTGGAAACACCATATATTTT.

This clone turned up a few times. The chain joins TRBV6-5 to TRBJ1-1; D gene ambiguous. V lost 1 base and J lost 8, with 11 bases in between. The CDR3 is 13 residues long. The germline gives CDR1 MNHEY, CDR2 SVGAGI. CDR3 nucleotides: TGTGCCAGCAGTTACTTCCAGGCGGGCGAAGCTTTCTTT. Its protein is CASSYFQAGEAFF.